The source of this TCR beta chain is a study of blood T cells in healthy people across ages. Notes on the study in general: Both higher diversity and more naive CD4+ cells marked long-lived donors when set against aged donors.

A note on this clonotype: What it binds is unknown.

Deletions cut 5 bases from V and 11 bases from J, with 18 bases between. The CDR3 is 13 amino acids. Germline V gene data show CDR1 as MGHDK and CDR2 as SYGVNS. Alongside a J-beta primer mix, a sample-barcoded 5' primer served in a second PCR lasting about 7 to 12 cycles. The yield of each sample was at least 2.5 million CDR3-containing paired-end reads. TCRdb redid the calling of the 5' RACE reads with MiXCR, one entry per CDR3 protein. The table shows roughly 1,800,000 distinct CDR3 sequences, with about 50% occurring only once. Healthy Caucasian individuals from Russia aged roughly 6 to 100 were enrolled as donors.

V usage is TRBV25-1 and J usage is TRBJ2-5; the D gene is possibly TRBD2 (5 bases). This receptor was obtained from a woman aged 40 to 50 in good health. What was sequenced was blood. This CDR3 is CASSYHNGDEQYF. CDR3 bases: TGTGCCAGCAGTTACCACAACGGGGATGAGCAGTACTTC.